One and the same sample provided the 28 T cell receptor beta chains below, sequenced in a study of response to subunit inactivated influenza vaccine. MiXCR, run by TCRdb on the RT-PCR reads, gives a single entry per CDR3 protein. The table lists about 570,000 distinct CDR3 sequences, roughly 10% of them singletons, with approximately 10% in the top ten. Another study also made use of these data, one on T cells expressing NK-cell markers. As reported in that work: cDNA encoding TCR beta was synthesized via 5'RACE template switching incorporating UMIs.

The material was PBMCs from blood, obtained on the day of vaccination. The receptors stem from a man over 45 who received an inactivated influenza vaccine.

This clonotype was seen a few times. DNA for the CDR3: TGTGCCAGCAGTTTATTTACAGGGGTCACTGAAGCTTTCTTT. Amino acid sequence: CASSLFTGVTEAFF. The chain recombines TRBV28 with TRBJ1-1; 7 bases map to TRBD1. There are 14 residues in the CDR3. Looked up from germline, CDR1 is MDHEN and CDR2 is SYDVKM. Trimming removed 1 base from V and 4 bases from J; junction bases left unmatched: 3.

The sample holds a few counts of this clonotype. The rearrangement links TRBV7-2 to TRBJ1-6, with D uncertain. Trimming left V 2 bases short and J 4 bases short, with 9 bases between. This CDR3 is 15 amino acids long. Looked up from germline, CDR1 is SGHTA and CDR2 is FQGNSA. The DNA for the CDR3 is TGTGCCAGCAGCTTAACTGGGGAATATAATTCACCCCTCCACTTT. Its translation: CASSLTGEYNSPLHF.

This clonotype was counted a few times. The rearrangement joins TRBV20-1 to TRBJ2-7, with TRBD1 matching 8 bases. This CDR3 is built from 14 residues. Unmatched junction bases numbered 7, after V lost 3 bases and J lost 3 bases. Germline-derived CDR1 and CDR2 are DFQATT and SNEGSKA (reference sequence). In nucleotides, the CDR3 is TGCAGTGCTAGGGACCACAGGGGGGTCTACGAGCAGTACTTC. Amino acid sequence: CSARDHRGVYEQYF.

The V gene is TRBV6-1, the J gene TRBJ2-3; no firm D call. The V gene's germline CDR1 is MNHNS and CDR2 SASEGT. This CDR3 region has 14 residues. Trimming pared 2 bases from V and 4 bases from J, leaving 10 bases between. The CDR3 nucleotides read TGTGCCAGCAGTGAATCTAGAGTCCCAGATACGCAGTATTTT. It codes for CASSESRVPDTQYF.

Only a few counts were recorded for this clonotype. This chain connects TRBV12-3 or TRBV12-4 to TRBJ2-7; D gene ambiguous. Trimming removed 2 bases at V and 3 bases at J, with 8 bases between. The CDR3 loop spans 13 amino acids. The DNA of the CDR3 is TGTGCCAGCAGTTTATCCCCTAACTACGAGCAGTACTTC. Protein: CASSLSPNYEQYF.

This clonotype has ten or more counts. The chain has TRBV6-5 and TRBJ2-5; TRBD2 agrees at 7 bases. Germline assignment: CDR1 MNHEY and CDR2 SVGAGI. With V trimmed by 0 bases and J by 0 bases, 10 bases remained unmatched. This CDR3 is built from 18 residues. For the CDR3, the DNA is TGTGCCAGCAGTTACTCGGCCTGGAAACTAGCGAACCAAGAGACCCAGTACTTC. Protein sequence: CASSYSAWKLANQETQYF.

In this sample, this clonotype turned up many times. The chain carries TRBV20-1 and TRBJ2-7, with 7 bases matching TRBD2. CDR1 is DFQATT, CDR2 SNEGSKA, per germline (reference sequence). The ends lost 3 bases at V and 4 bases at J; junction bases unmatched: 12. The CDR3 contains 15 residues. As DNA, the CDR3 is TGCAGTGCTAGTAGAGACGGGCCGGGGGGTTACGAGCAGTACTTC. Translating gives CSASRDGPGGYEQYF.

The V gene is TRBV28, the J gene TRBJ2-1; D may be TRBD2 (6 bases). V was shortened by 6 bases and J by 0 bases, with 12 bases between the two germline ends. Germline CDR1 and CDR2: MDHEN and SYDVKM. The CDR3 runs 15 residues. The CDR3 here is CASSGGESSYNEQFF. In DNA form, the CDR3 reads TGTGCCAGCAGCGGCGGGGAAAGCTCCTACAATGAGCAGTTCTTC.

This clonotype was observed a single time. This chain joins TRBV9 and TRBJ2-1; 10 nucleotides agree with TRBD2. V shed 4 bases, J shed 7 bases, and the junction held 8 bases outside the gene matches. From germline, CDR1 is SGDLS and CDR2 YYNGEE. This CDR3 is 15 amino acids long. The DNA of the CDR3 is TGTGCCAGCAGCACTTCTAGCGGGAGATTAAATGAGCAGTTCTTC. Its protein product is CASSTSSGRLNEQFF.

This clonotype was picked up many times. The CDR3 spells CASSFAPLAKNIQYF. The CDR3 nucleotides read TGTGCCAGCAGTTTTGCCCCCCTAGCCAAAAACATTCAGTACTTC. This chain connects TRBV28 to TRBJ2-4; no clear D gene. V gave up 3 bases and J gave up 0 bases, with 9 bases separating them. The germline V gene encodes CDR1 MDHEN and CDR2 SYDVKM. This CDR3 is 15 amino acids long.

The chain joins TRBV5-1 to TRBJ1-1, with a possible D match to TRBD1 (6 bases). Trimming shortened V by 0 bases and J by 4 bases, and 16 bases separated the two germline ends. The germline CDR1 and CDR2 sequences are SGHRS and YFSETQ. CDR3 length: 16 amino acids. Here the CDR3 DNA reads TGCGCCAGCAGCTTGGGGACAGATCACCGGAGCACTGAAGCTTTCTTT. Encoded protein: CASSLGTDHRSTEAFF.

This clonotype was seen many times. CDR3 sequence reads: CASSAPNRGLANYGYTF. In nucleotides, the CDR3 is TGTGCCAGCAGTGCACCCAACAGGGGGCTGGCGAACTATGGCTACACCTTC. The chain is built from TRBV28 and TRBJ1-2; 9 bases align to TRBD1. V gave up 5 bases and J gave up 2 bases; unmatched junction bases: 12. Germline assignment: CDR1 MDHEN and CDR2 SYDVKM. CDR3 length: 17 amino acids.

The table lists this clonotype with many counts. This chain joins TRBV9 and TRBJ1-3; D gene unclear. Per germline, CDR1 SGDLS and CDR2 YYNGEE. V was shortened by 5 bases and J by 0 bases, with 12 bases between the two germline ends. This CDR3 has 15 residues. The CDR3 bases are TGTGCCAGCAGTAAACAGCCGTTCTCTGGAAACACCATATATTTT. Translation gives CASSKQPFSGNTIYF.

The genes are TRBV25-1 and TRBJ2-7; TRBD2 is a possible D gene (6 bases). V was shortened by 10 bases and J by 3 bases, with 7 bases between the two germline ends. Germline CDR1 MGHDK, CDR2 SYGVNS. The CDR3 has 10 amino acids. CDR3 region: CATGGYEQYF. CDR3 coding DNA: TGTGCCACCGGGGGCTACGAGCAGTACTTC.

This clonotype has a single count. J is TRBJ2-1 and V is TRBV7-8, with a possible D match to TRBD2 (5 bases). V shed 5 bases and J shed 8 bases, with 16 bases lying between them. The CDR3 covers 14 residues. Looked up from germline, CDR1 is SGHVS and CDR2 is FQNEAQ. CDR3 bases: TGTGCCAGCAGCCAACTAGTCTTTCTGGATGAGCAGTTCTTC. Translating gives CASSQLVFLDEQFF.

This clonotype was detected a few times. The rearrangement joins TRBV7-2 to TRBJ1-1, with D perhaps TRBD1 (6 bases). Trimming took 0 bases from V and 2 from J, leaving 10 bases between them. The germline gives CDR1 SGHTA, CDR2 FQGNSA. The CDR3 consists of 15 residues. This chain's CDR3 is CASSLAGQINTEAFF. The DNA of the CDR3 is TGTGCCAGCAGCTTAGCCGGACAGATTAACACTGAAGCTTTCTTT.

To note about this clonotype: Its ends do not fully match the called genes, so a read error is possible. The V and J genes are TRBV20-1 and TRBJ2-3, with 7 bases lining up with TRBD2. Germline V gene data show CDR1 as DFQATT and CDR2 as SNEGSKA (reference sequence). The CDR3 spans 16 residues. CDR3 sequence: CCARIAGLIFSNTQYF. CDR3 coding DNA: TGCTGTGCTAGGATTGCGGGACTAATTTTTTCAAATACGCAGTATTTT.

This clonotype has more than one count but fewer than ten. The chain recombines TRBV12-3 or TRBV12-4 with TRBJ1-5; D not certain. CDR3 length: 12 residues. The V end was cut by 1 base, the J end by 8 bases, with 6 bases between. DNA of the CDR3: TGTGCCAGCAGTTTAGTGGGAGAGCCCCAGCATTTT. Translated: CASSLVGEPQHF.

This clonotype was seen at least ten times. The chain links TRBV9 to TRBJ2-1, with no clear D. The CDR3 runs to 13 residues. Germline CDR1 SGDLS, CDR2 YYNGEE. Trimming pared 1 base from V and 6 bases from J, leaving 8 bases between. The DNA of the CDR3 is TGTGCCAGCAGCGTAACCGGGTCCAATGAGCAGTTCTTC. Its translation is CASSVTGSNEQFF.

Only a few counts were recorded for this clonotype. This chain links TRBV18 with TRBJ2-3; D unclear. The CDR3 has 14 residues. Trimming removed 1 base at V and 0 bases at J, with 5 bases between. Germline CDR1 and CDR2: KGHSH and LQKENI. DNA of the CDR3: TGTGCCAGCTCACCACTAGAAAGCACAGATACGCAGTATTTT. Its translation: CASSPLESTDTQYF.

This clonotype was picked up many times. The chain is built from TRBV20-1 and TRBJ2-2, with 7 bases lining up with TRBD1. Per germline, CDR1 DFQATT and CDR2 SNEGSKA (reference sequence). V lost 5 bases, J lost 5 bases, and 11 bases stayed unmatched. The CDR3 is 15 amino acids. This chain's CDR3 is CSAGLQGIQTGELFF. In nucleotides, the CDR3 is TGCAGTGCTGGCCTACAGGGGATTCAAACCGGGGAGCTGTTTTTT.

In its sample, this clonotype was seen a few times. Germline is not matched at one junction end, which may reflect a read error. This sequence joins TRBV15 and TRBJ1-3; the match to TRBD1 covers 7 bases. The CDR3 runs to 16 residues. From germline, CDR1 is LNHNV and CDR2 YYDKDF (reference sequence). CDR3 nucleotide sequence: TGTGCCACCAGCAGAGATTTAGGGACAGCCGGAATCACCATATATTTT. It yields the protein CATSRDLGTAGITIYF.

The rearrangement links TRBV30 to TRBJ1-5, with 7 nucleotides matching TRBD1. CDR1 GTSNPN and CDR2 SVGIG come from the germline V gene (reference sequence). V was clipped by 2 bases and J by 7 bases; unmatched bases: 5. The CDR3 runs to 13 residues. The CDR3 reads CAWSMTGRQPQHF. In DNA, the CDR3 is TGTGCCTGGAGTATGACAGGGCGGCAGCCCCAGCATTTT.

This clonotype has more than one count but fewer than ten. The rearrangement joins TRBV11-2 to TRBJ2-5, with a weak D call TRBD2 (5 bases). Per the germline V gene, CDR1 is SGHAT and CDR2 is FQNNGV. The CDR3 loop spans 15 amino acids. With 0 bases removed from V and 4 bases from J, the gap between germline ends came to 12 bases. CDR3 sequence: CASSLDLSGRETQYF. The CDR3 DNA reads TGTGCCAGCAGCTTAGATCTCTCGGGGAGAGAGACCCAGTACTTC.

The table lists this clonotype with many counts. The chain is built from TRBV20-1 and TRBJ2-3; tentative D call: TRBD2 (5 bases). The length of the CDR3 is 14 residues. From germline, CDR1 is DFQATT and CDR2 SNEGSKA (reference sequence). V was trimmed by 0 bases and J by 6 bases, leaving 13 bases between them. The chain's CDR3 is CSARDSLAPDTQYF. The CDR3 DNA is TGCAGTGCTAGAGATTCCCTAGCTCCTGATACGCAGTATTTT.

The chain employs TRBV29-1 and TRBJ2-5; TRBD2 agrees at 7 bases. The CDR3 is 12 residues long. J lost 0 bases, V lost 7 bases, and 2 bases had no gene match. Looked up from germline, CDR1 is SQVTM and CDR2 is ANQGSEA. The CDR3 here is CSAGGNQETQYF. CDR3 bases: TGCAGCGCGGGGGGAAACCAAGAGACCCAGTACTTC.

This chain joins TRBV27 and TRBJ2-5; D is ambiguous. Trimming removed 0 bases from V and 5 bases from J, with 10 bases in between. The CDR3 runs to 14 residues. Germline loops: CDR1 MNHEY, CDR2 SMNVEV (reference sequence). The CDR3 DNA sequence: TGTGCCAGCAGTTTATCGGTGGTGGGGGAGACCCAGTACTTC. Its protein is CASSLSVVGETQYF.

This clonotype occurred a few times. The chain has TRBV20-1 and TRBJ1-1; D unresolved. V was shortened by 3 bases and J by 1 base, with 15 bases between the two germline ends. This CDR3 comprises 15 residues. Germline values: CDR1 DFQATT, CDR2 SNEGSKA (reference sequence). CDR3 bases: TGCAGTGCTAGTGGTCTTTTATGGGGGAACACTGAAGCTTTCTTT. Translated: CSASGLLWGNTEAFF.